Listed below are T cell receptor beta chains from one sample, sequenced in a study of cytomegalovirus exposure and HLA in healthy donors. TCRdb keeps only in-frame clones here, not all; method: immunoSEQ multiplex PCR. The sample includes 200,000 or so clones, about 90% of them seen just once. Material for sequencing was PBMCs. The receptors were gathered from a woman between 18 and 29 years old in good health and CMV-seronegative. The CDR3 runs from the conserved cysteine through the conserved F or W. Each record gives: clone size, J gene, D gene, V gene, CDR3 protein, CDR3 DNA. D genes are given only for firm matches. Not every row has a clone size; where given, it reads once, few, many or a size class.

abundance: NA; j_gene: TRBJ1-4; d_gene: NA; v_gene: TRBV6-5; CDR3aa: CASRTREKLFF; CDR3nt: TGTGCCAGCAGAACAAGAGAAAAACTGTTTTTT
abundance: NA; j_gene: TRBJ2-7; d_gene: NA; v_gene: TRBV28; CDR3aa: CASSLLSGNDYEQYF; CDR3nt: TGTGCCAGCAGTTTATTATCGGGAAATGATTACGAGCAGTACTTC
abundance: NA; j_gene: TRBJ1-5; d_gene: TRBD1; v_gene: TRBV27; CDR3aa: CASSLTGANQPQHF; CDR3nt: TGTGCCAGCAGTCTGACAGGGGCAAATCAGCCCCAGCATTTT
abundance: NA; j_gene: TRBJ1-1; d_gene: TRBD1; v_gene: TRBV27; CDR3aa: CASSLWADRAEAFF; CDR3nt: TGTGCCAGCAGTTTATGGGCGGACAGGGCTGAAGCTTTCTTT
abundance: NA; j_gene: TRBJ1-1; d_gene: NA; v_gene: TRBV7-2; CDR3aa: CASSLSQGFNTEAFF; CDR3nt: TGTGCCAGCAGCTTAAGCCAGGGGTTTAACACTGAAGCTTTCTTT
abundance: NA; j_gene: TRBJ1-2; d_gene: NA; v_gene: TRBV28; CDR3aa: CASSLPPLSQYTF; CDR3nt: TGTGCCAGCAGTTTACCCCCTTTAAGCCAATACACCTTC
abundance: NA; j_gene: TRBJ2-1; d_gene: NA; v_gene: TRBV30; CDR3aa: CAWSVGAANEQFF; CDR3nt: TGTGCCTGGAGTGTAGGTGCGGCTAATGAGCAGTTCTTC
abundance: NA; j_gene: TRBJ2-7; d_gene: NA; v_gene: TRBV19; CDR3aa: CASSIRGSNPYEQYF; CDR3nt: TGTGCCAGTAGTATTCGCGGGTCTAACCCCTACGAGCAGTACTTC
abundance: once; j_gene: TRBJ2-1; d_gene: NA; v_gene: TRBV25-1; CDR3aa: CASSEYRDSAYNEQFF; CDR3nt: TGTGCCAGCAGTGAATATAGGGACTCAGCCTACAATGAGCAGTTCTTC
abundance: once; j_gene: TRBJ2-7; d_gene: NA; v_gene: TRBV2; CDR3aa: CASRRTAYEQYF; CDR3nt: TGTGCCAGCAGGAGGACAGCTTACGAGCAGTACTTC
abundance: NA; j_gene: TRBJ2-5; d_gene: NA; v_gene: TRBV28; CDR3aa: CASSLSGKRQGTQYF; CDR3nt: TGTGCCAGCAGTTTATCTGGGAAGAGGCAGGGAACCCAGTACTTC